This T cell receptor beta chain was profiled in a study of T-cell memory formation after mild COVID-19. Study results and caveats: Shrinking CD4+ clones resided mostly in CM and EM, and CD8+ ones in EMRA.

One entry per CDR3 protein results from TCRdb running MiXCR on the 5' RACE reads. This sample yields hundreds of thousands of distinct CDR3 sequences, of which 15% are seen a single time; 2% to 2.5% belongs to the top ten. Germline assignment: CDR1 PRHDT and CDR2 FYEKMQ (reference sequence). This CDR3 comprises 16 residues. Trimming left V 1 base short and J 0 bases short, with 12 bases between. Concerning this clonotype: The target antigen is unknown.

This receptor was obtained from an adult woman who had mild COVID-19 (a few samples of this study predate the infection). Cell type and time point are not known. The chain carries TRBV13 and TRBJ1-1; D is undetermined. The sample comprised PBMCs or a T cell subset sorted from them (not recorded which). The CDR3 nucleotides are TGTGCCAGCAGCTTAGATATGAGGAGTATGAACACTGAAGCTTTCTTT. This translates into CASSLDMRSMNTEAFF.